One and the same sample provided the 20 T cell receptor beta chains below, sequenced in a study of CD8 T cells in ankylosing spondylitis. TCRdb itself ran the 5' RACE reads through MiXCR, one entry per CDR3 protein. This table has about 360,000 distinct CDR3 sequences, approximately 22% appearing once. Sequencing input: blood, either unsorted or a sorted T cell fraction (not recorded which). The source of these receptors is a male donor with ankylosing spondylitis or in good health (not recorded which).

This clonotype turned up a few times. V usage is TRBV10-2 and J usage is TRBJ1-1, with 8 bases matching TRBD1. Losses at the gene ends were 4 bases for V and 3 bases for J; bases not matched to a gene: 7. CDR3 size: 15 residues. Germline CDR1 and CDR2: WSHSY and SAAADI. CDR3: CASSVFRGQDTEAFF. Here the CDR3 DNA reads TGCGCCAGCAGTGTCTTCAGGGGGCAGGACACTGAAGCTTTCTTT.

This clonotype has ten or more counts. J is TRBJ2-1 and V is TRBV12-3 or TRBV12-4; TRBD2 matches 8 bases. V was pared by 6 bases and J by 6 bases, with 4 bases of the junction left unmatched. The CDR3 covers 13 residues. Here the CDR3 DNA reads TGTGCCAGCAGCCCCGGGGGGGGCAATGAGCAGTTCTTC. Translated, it gives CASSPGGGNEQFF.

The V call is TRBV25-1, the J call TRBJ1-2, with a tentative D call TRBD1 (5 bases). V dropped 2 bases and J dropped 3 bases, with 16 bases sitting between them. The CDR3 is 16 amino acids. Germline values: CDR1 MGHDK, CDR2 SYGVNS. The CDR3 bases are TGTGCCAGCAGTGAAAGTCAGGGTTTCTCGGACTATGGCTACACCTTC. Protein sequence: CASSESQGFSDYGYTF.

The gene calls are TRBV11-2 and TRBJ1-1; a possible D gene is TRBD1 (6 bases). The CDR3 runs 14 residues. CDR1 and CDR2 from the germline V gene are SGHAT and FQNNGV. V shed 7 bases and J shed 1 base, with 13 bases lying between them. The CDR3, as DNA: TGTGCCAGCAAAACCCCCAGGGGGAACACTGAAGCTTTCTTT. This sequence encodes CASKTPRGNTEAFF.

The chain has TRBV6-1 and TRBJ2-1; D gene ambiguous. The V gene's germline CDR1 is MNHNS and CDR2 SASEGT. The CDR3 has 15 amino acids. V was clipped by 3 bases and J by 4 bases, with 13 bases between them. The CDR3 bases are TGTGCCAGCAGTGAGTCTCCAGAACCTTACAATGAGCAGTTCTTC. Translating gives CASSESPEPYNEQFF.

This chain links TRBV6-5 with TRBJ2-5; unclear D gene. The germline V gene encodes CDR1 MNHEY and CDR2 SVGAGI. Trimming shortened V by 0 bases and J by 6 bases, and 14 bases separated the two germline ends. CDR3 length equals 15 residues. CDR3 amino acids: CASSYSSEPSQTQYF. CDR3 nucleotides: TGTGCCAGCAGTTACTCATCCGAACCCTCGCAGACCCAGTACTTC.

This clonotype was seen a few times. This chain uses TRBV6-1 with TRBJ2-1, with 9 bases aligning to TRBD2. The CDR3 totals 15 residues. V dropped 6 bases and J dropped 4; count of bases not matched to a gene: 7. Germline values: CDR1 MNHNS, CDR2 SASEGT. In nucleotides, the CDR3 is TGTGCCAGCAGAGAACGCGGGGGGGCGTACAATGAGCAGTTCTTC. Protein: CASRERGGAYNEQFF.

J is TRBJ2-3 and V is TRBV6-1; the D gene could be TRBD1 or TRBD2 (5 bases each). This CDR3 is 15 amino acids long. The V gene lost 6 bases and the J gene lost 2 bases, with 15 bases spanning the gap. Germline CDR1 reads MNHNS; CDR2 reads SASEGT. DNA of the CDR3: TGTGCCAGCAGCTCCGGGACCGAGCTCACAGATACGCAGTATTTT. Amino acid sequence: CASSSGTELTDTQYF.

The chain uses TRBV29-1 and TRBJ2-5; D perhaps matches TRBD1 (6 bases). Deletions cut 4 bases from V and 4 bases from J, with 19 bases between. The CDR3 has 15 residues. Germline CDR1 is SQVTM and CDR2 is ANQGSEA. The CDR3 protein is CSVGPTQGLRETQYF. In nucleotides, the CDR3 is TGCAGCGTTGGACCAACCCAGGGGCTCCGAGAGACCCAGTACTTC.

This chain joins TRBV6-1 and TRBJ2-2; 15 nucleotides match TRBD2. The V and J ends lost 6 bases and 5 bases, in that order; junction bases with no gene match: 10. The CDR3 runs 18 residues. Germline CDR1 reads MNHNS; CDR2 reads SASEGT. The CDR3 is CASRRGLAGGPGTGELFF. CDR3 DNA sequence: TGTGCCAGCAGACGCGGACTAGCGGGGGGGCCGGGTACCGGGGAGCTGTTTTTT.

V is TRBV7-9 and J is TRBJ2-7; 9 nucleotides line up with TRBD1. J was trimmed by 2 bases and V by 4 bases; bases with no gene match: 6. The CDR3 sequence is 15 residues long. Germline V lookup: CDR1 SEHNR, CDR2 FQNEAQ (reference sequence). The CDR3 here is CASSWGQGKAYEQYF. The DNA of the CDR3 is TGTGCCAGCAGCTGGGGACAGGGAAAAGCCTACGAGCAGTACTTC.

This sequence joins TRBV12-3 or TRBV12-4 and TRBJ1-5, with no clear D. Trimming pared 6 bases from V and 4 bases from J, leaving 13 bases between. The CDR3 extends over 14 amino acids. The CDR3 DNA sequence: TGTGCCAGCAGCCGTCACAAGGAAAATCAGCCCCAGCATTTT. Translating gives CASSRHKENQPQHF.

This clonotype has just a few counts. This chain links TRBV27 with TRBJ2-1, with 13 bases fitting TRBD2. J gave up 7 bases and V 4 bases, and 4 bases lay outside the gene matches. The CDR3 has 15 amino acids. Germline-derived CDR1 and CDR2 are MNHEY and SMNVEV (reference sequence). CDR3 DNA sequence: TGTGCCAGCAGTTCCGGGACTAGCGGGGAGAATGAGCAGTTCTTC. Translation gives CASSSGTSGENEQFF.

V gene TRBV13 combines with J gene TRBJ2-5; weak D call: TRBD1 (6 bases). Trimming stripped 10 bases from V and 2 bases from J, with 32 bases between. CDR3 length: 19 amino acids. Germline V gene data show CDR1 as PRHDT and CDR2 as FYEKMQ (reference sequence). For the CDR3, the DNA is TGTGCCATCAGGCGTATTGCCACCGGCCTACAGGGCCATCAAGAGACCCAGTACTTC. The encoded protein is CAIRRIATGLQGHQETQYF.

This clonotype was seen only a few times. The rearrangement joins TRBV27 to TRBJ1-5; no firm D call. Trimming took off 1 base at V and 4 bases at J, with 8 bases between the two ends. The CDR3 runs 14 residues. CDR1 and CDR2 from the germline V gene are MNHEY and SMNVEV (reference sequence). CDR3 DNA: TGTGCCAGCAGTTTATATCCCGGGAATCAGCCCCAGCATTTT. Protein: CASSLYPGNQPQHF.

CDR3 sequence (DNA): TGCAGCGTTGAAGCACGCTACGGGGAGCTGTTTTTT. Protein sequence: CSVEARYGELFF. The J gene is TRBJ2-2, the V gene TRBV29-1; D is unresolved. The CDR3 loop spans 12 amino acids. The V gene's germline CDR1 is SQVTM and CDR2 ANQGSEA. V shed 1 base and J shed 7 bases, with 7 bases lying between them.

This clonotype was found a few times. The chain recombines TRBV30 with TRBJ2-7; 7 bases are a match to TRBD1. V lost 2 bases and J lost 1; bases outside the gene matches: 2. CDR1 is GTSNPN, CDR2 SVGIG, per germline (reference sequence). This CDR3 is built from 13 residues. The CDR3 sequence is CAWSTGDSYEQYF. CDR3 sequence (DNA): TGTGCCTGGAGTACAGGGGATTCCTACGAGCAGTACTTC.

J is TRBJ2-6 and V is TRBV4-2; D is unresolved. CDR3 length: 19 residues. Trimming took 0 bases from V and 0 from J, leaving 15 bases between them. Per germline, CDR1 LGHNA and CDR2 YNFKEQ. The CDR3: CASSQDESWQSSGANVLTF. The DNA for the CDR3 is TGTGCCAGCAGCCAAGATGAGAGTTGGCAGAGCTCTGGGGCCAACGTCCTGACTTTC.

This clonotype turned up a few times. The V call is TRBV15, the J call TRBJ2-3, with TRBD2 matching over 9 bases. J lost 2 bases, V lost 2 bases, and 8 bases had no gene match. Germline values: CDR1 LNHNV, CDR2 YYDKDF (reference sequence). There are 17 residues in the CDR3. The CDR3 DNA reads TGTGCCACCAGCAGACCAGTAGCGGGGGTCGACACAGATACGCAGTATTTT. The encoded protein is CATSRPVAGVDTDTQYF.

This clonotype has just a few counts. This rearrangement joins TRBV9 to TRBJ1-1; the D gene is possibly TRBD1 (5 bases). Trimming left V 0 bases short and J 1 base short, with 10 bases between. Germline-derived CDR1 and CDR2 are SGDLS and YYNGEE. CDR3 length equals 15 residues. CDR3 region: CASSVASGGNTEAFF. CDR3 in DNA: TGTGCCAGCAGCGTAGCTTCCGGGGGGAACACTGAAGCTTTCTTT. Using reference TRBV9 and TRBJ1-1 for the parts outside the CDR3, the full variable domain is DSGVTQTPKHLITATGQRVTLRCSPRSGDLSVYWYQQSLDQGLQFLIQYYNGEERAKGNILERFSAQQFPDLHSELNLSSLELGDSALYFCASSVASGGNTEAFFGQGTRLTVV.